The 32 T cell receptor beta chains in this list originate from one sample, sequenced in a study of monozygotic twins with inflammatory bowel disease. Using the 5' RACE reads, TCRdb records one entry per CDR3 protein without DNA. The table lists about 330,000 distinct CDR3 sequences. Sequences were obtained from blood. The source is a human donor with ulcerative colitis or Crohn's disease, or a healthy co-twin of an affected twin (not recorded which).

This CDR3 reads CASSSTGAGANVLTF. This chain links TRBV5-1 with TRBJ2-6; the D call from TCRdb, TRBD1, cannot be confirmed without DNA. The germline gives CDR1 SGHRS, CDR2 YFSETQ. This CDR3 has 15 residues.

V and J are TRBV12-3 or TRBV12-4 and TRBJ1-5. There are 15 residues in the CDR3. The chain's CDR3 is CASSQQPYSNQPQHF.

The gene calls are TRBV20-1 and TRBJ1-1; the TCRdb D gene call, TRBD1, has no DNA to confirm it. CDR1 and CDR2 (germline): DFQATT, SNEGSKA (reference sequence). The length of the CDR3 is 12 residues. The CDR3 sequence is CSARDQGGRAFF.

V and J are TRBV7-7 and TRBJ2-3; without DNA, the TCRdb call of TRBD2 cannot be checked. Germline-derived CDR1 and CDR2 are SSHAT and FNYEAQ (reference sequence). The CDR3 is 19 amino acids. CDR3 amino acids: CASSRGVGSGGPSTDTQYF.

The chain links TRBV9 to TRBJ1-2. The CDR3 covers 14 residues. CDR1 is SGDLS and CDR2 is YYNGEE in the germline V gene. This chain's CDR3 is CASSVEGGRGDYTF.

The genes are TRBV7-2 and TRBJ1-1; the TCRdb call, TRBD1, lacks DNA for checking. Germline V gives CDR1 SGHTA, CDR2 FQGNSA. The CDR3 sequence is 15 residues long. CDR3 loop: CASSRRLQGNTEAFF.

The rearrangement uses TRBV5-5 and TRBJ2-3; TCRdb reports TRBD2, a call that lacks DNA to check it against. Per germline, CDR1 SGHKS and CDR2 YYEKEE (reference sequence). This CDR3 contains 15 residues. The CDR3 spells CASSLLASGANTQYF.

This sequence joins TRBV7-2 and TRBJ2-1; as DNA is missing, the TRBD1 call by TCRdb cannot be tested. The CDR3 contains 15 residues. CDR1 and CDR2 (germline): SGHTA, FQGNSA. This CDR3 reads CASSMDRDRINEQFF.

The CDR3 spells CAIASPPSTDTQYF. V usage is TRBV30 and J usage is TRBJ2-3. Germline CDR1 is GTSNPN and CDR2 is SVGIG (reference sequence). The CDR3 consists of 14 residues.

V is TRBV5-5 and J is TRBJ1-2; TCRdb's D call, TRBD1, is unchecked because there is no DNA. CDR3 length: 12 amino acids. The germline CDR1 and CDR2 sequences are SGHKS and YYEKEE (reference sequence). CDR3 region: CASSPGQYGYTF.

This chain links TRBV11-1 with TRBJ2-7; TCRdb reports TRBD2, a call that lacks DNA to check it against. The CDR3 loop spans 18 amino acids. Germline V gene sequence: CDR1 SGHAT, CDR2 FQDESV (reference sequence). The CDR3 loop is CASSGVTNSGRAIYEQYF.

The gene calls are TRBV20-1 and TRBJ1-1. This CDR3 comprises 11 residues. The germline V gene encodes CDR1 DFQATT and CDR2 SNEGSKA (reference sequence). This chain's CDR3 is CSARDERTAFF.

V and J are TRBV5-1 and TRBJ2-4; the TCRdb call, TRBD1, lacks DNA for checking. The CDR3 consists of 17 residues. Germline V gene data show CDR1 as SGHRS and CDR2 as YFSETQ. The CDR3: CASSLVGPTLAKNIQYF.

The rearrangement joins TRBV28 to TRBJ1-5; TCRdb selects TRBD1, and the lack of DNA leaves this call unchecked. Germline CDR1 MDHEN, CDR2 SYDVKM. The CDR3 runs to 16 residues. CDR3 sequence reads: CASSLWRTGGNQPQHF.

The chain is built from TRBV30 and TRBJ2-7; lacking DNA, the TRBD1 call made by TCRdb goes unchecked. The CDR3 has 13 amino acids. The germline CDR1 and CDR2 sequences are GTSNPN and SVGIG (reference sequence). The CDR3 loop is CAWSVGTGAEQYF.

The rearrangement joins TRBV4-3 to TRBJ1-2. CDR1 and CDR2 (germline): LGHNA, YSLEER. The CDR3 spans 17 residues. CDR3 sequence reads: CASSPEPRREGTYGYTF.

The genes are TRBV10-3 and TRBJ2-1; TCRdb selects TRBD2, and the lack of DNA leaves this call unchecked. The CDR3 is made up of 16 amino acids. The germline V gene has CDR1 ENHRY and CDR2 SYGVKD. This CDR3 reads CAISGTSGGTYNEQFF.

This chain links TRBV6-2 or TRBV6-3 with TRBJ2-1. This CDR3 region has 14 residues. The germline gives CDR1 MNHEY, CDR2 SVGEGT. The CDR3 sequence is CASSPTSSYNEQFF.

The rearrangement joins TRBV12-3 or TRBV12-4 to TRBJ2-3; TCRdb lists TRBD2, though no DNA is available to test this call. The CDR3 consists of 15 residues. The CDR3: CASNPTSSSTDTQYF.

The chain has TRBV29-1 and TRBJ2-1; TCRdb selects TRBD1, and the lack of DNA leaves this call unchecked. CDR3 size: 12 residues. CDR1 is SQVTM, CDR2 ANQGSEA, per germline. The CDR3 spells CSTGTGIDEQFF.

J is TRBJ2-1 and V is TRBV9; TCRdb names TRBD2, which stays unverified in the absence of DNA. CDR1 and CDR2 (germline): SGDLS, YYNGEE. This CDR3 has 15 residues. The CDR3 sequence is CASSGGTSSYNEQFF.

V is TRBV12-3 or TRBV12-4 and J is TRBJ2-5; the D call from TCRdb, TRBD2, cannot be confirmed without DNA. The CDR3 length is 15 residues. CDR3 in amino acids: CASRPAGGGKETQYF.

J is TRBJ1-3 and V is TRBV24-1; TCRdb lists TRBD1, though no DNA is available to test this call. Germline CDR1 KGHDR, CDR2 SFDVKD. This CDR3 region has 16 residues. CDR3: CATSDPGTGTGNTIYF.

The V and J genes are TRBV12-3 or TRBV12-4 and TRBJ2-1; lacking DNA, the TRBD2 call made by TCRdb goes unchecked. The CDR3 has 15 amino acids. CDR3 protein: CASSPRTTLSDEQFF.

The chain joins TRBV12-3 or TRBV12-4 to TRBJ2-7; TCRdb outputs TRBD1, but without DNA this stays unchecked. This CDR3 spans 15 amino acids. This chain's CDR3 is CASRPAGTGSYEQYF.

This chain connects TRBV20-1 to TRBJ2-3; lacking DNA, the TRBD1 call made by TCRdb goes unchecked. The CDR3 extends over 14 amino acids. Germline V lookup: CDR1 DFQATT, CDR2 SNEGSKA (reference sequence). This CDR3 is CSASAGSSTDTQYF.

This chain joins TRBV29-1 and TRBJ2-4; TCRdb lists TRBD1, though no DNA is available to test this call. Germline V CDR1 and CDR2: SQVTM, ANQGSEA. This CDR3 spans 11 amino acids. The CDR3 protein is CSVRDRDIQYF.

V and J are TRBV20-1 and TRBJ2-4; the D call from TCRdb, TRBD2, cannot be confirmed without DNA. This CDR3 spans 16 amino acids. Germline values: CDR1 DFQATT, CDR2 SNEGSKA (reference sequence). The CDR3 here is CSARVIAGGTKNIQYF.

The chain joins TRBV20-1 to TRBJ1-3; the D gene TCRdb calls, TRBD1, cannot be checked with no DNA. CDR3 length: 15 amino acids. Germline CDR1 DFQATT, CDR2 SNEGSKA (reference sequence). The CDR3 spells CSAPIQGTSGNTIYF.

The J gene is TRBJ1-5, the V gene TRBV20-1; TCRdb indicates TRBD1, and absent DNA this call remains unverified. Germline V gene sequence: CDR1 DFQATT, CDR2 SNEGSKA (reference sequence). The CDR3 spans 15 residues. The CDR3 protein is CSARGKGPPNQPQHF.

The J gene is TRBJ2-1, the V gene TRBV10-3; TCRdb indicates TRBD1, and absent DNA this call remains unverified. This CDR3 spans 12 amino acids. CDR1 is ENHRY and CDR2 is SYGVKD in the germline V gene. CDR3 in amino acids: CALSGDHNEQFF.

This CDR3 is CASSPRTSSYEQFF. The V call is TRBV12-3 or TRBV12-4, the J call TRBJ2-1; absent DNA, TCRdb's TRBD2 call cannot be checked. The CDR3 extends over 14 amino acids.